The source of this TCR beta chain is a study of blood T cell repertoires in COVID-19. Turning to the study itself: The United States, Italy and Spain were the sources of the acute and convalescent COVID-19 samples. Sources were T cells, B-cell-depleted T cells, or PBMCs; the material itself was cDNA or gDNA.

In germline, CDR1 is SNHLY, CDR2 FYNNEI. V lost 8 bases to trimming and J lost 0 bases, with 13 bases between them. The CDR3 consists of 14 residues. Original handling: Cell counts per sample came from amplifying reference gene primers. Generated by immunoSEQ multiplex PCR, the TCRdb table keeps only in-frame clones and is missing some. The V and J calls and clone size are taken from that table; D and trimming were inferred from the DNA. Among under 300,000 clones listed, less than 90% were seen once. Followed longitudinally, the Seattle patients had been enrolled during active infection. The chain carries TRBV2 and TRBJ1-2; a weak D match, TRBD1 (6 bases). The source is a woman between 65 and 79 years old with COVID-19, enrolled during active disease. What was sequenced was peripheral blood. CDR3 protein: CASALGQSNYGYTF. CDR3 nucleotide sequence: TGTGCCAGCGCCCTAGGACAGTCTAACTATGGCTACACCTTC.